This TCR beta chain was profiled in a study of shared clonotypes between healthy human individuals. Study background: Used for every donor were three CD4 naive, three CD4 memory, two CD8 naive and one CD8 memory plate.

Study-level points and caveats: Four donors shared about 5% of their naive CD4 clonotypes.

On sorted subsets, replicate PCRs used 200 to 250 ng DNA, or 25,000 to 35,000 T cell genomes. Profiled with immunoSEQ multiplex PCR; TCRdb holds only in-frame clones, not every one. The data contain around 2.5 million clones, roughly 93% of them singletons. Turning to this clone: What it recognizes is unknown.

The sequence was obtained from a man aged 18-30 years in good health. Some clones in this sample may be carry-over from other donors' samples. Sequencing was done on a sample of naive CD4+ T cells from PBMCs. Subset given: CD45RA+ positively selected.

Here the CDR3 reads CASSTPPGTGNYGYTF. DNA of the CDR3: TGTGCCAGCAGCACACCACCCGGGACAGGGAACTATGGCTACACCTTC. The V and J genes are TRBV7-2 and TRBJ1-2, with 9 bases that match TRBD1. CDR3 length equals 16 residues. Germline V gene lookup returns CDR1 SGHTA and CDR2 FQGNSA. V lost 5 bases and J lost 2; bases outside the gene matches: 9.